This T cell receptor beta chain was recorded in a study of T cell responses to AZD1222 COVID-19 vaccine. Study at large: Timing groups of about 4 and about 12 weeks for second doses were pooled. Regarding the study as a whole: The reported proportion of spike-specific TCRs targeting unmutated variant regions was nearly half.

Profiling relied on immunoSEQ multiplex PCR, and the TCRdb table lists in-frame clones only, not all of them. The sample includes some 50,000 clones, approximately 83% of them seen just once. In the case of this clone: The antigen is not known.

Germline CDR1 MGHRA, CDR2 YSYEKL. V gave up 4 bases and J gave up 0 bases, with 22 bases separating them. CDR3 length equals 19 residues. The input for sequencing was peripheral blood, taken on day 0 of AZD1222 vaccination. This receptor was taken from an adult in good health. The genes are TRBV4-1 and TRBJ2-1; TRBD2 is a possible D gene (6 bases). For the CDR3, the DNA is TGCGCCAGCAGCCTAGGGACTGGCAGAGGCGGCGGCTCCTACAATGAGCAGTTCTTC. As protein: CASSLGTGRGGGSYNEQFF.